The 25 T cell receptor beta chains given below trace back to one sample, sequenced in a study of regulatory T cells in long-lasting Graves disease. TCR beta libraries were built with iRepertoire HTBI primers and Arm-PCR of CDR3 regions. MiXCR, applied by TCRdb to the multiplex PCR reads, yields one record per CDR3 protein. This table holds hundreds of thousands of distinct CDR3 sequences, approximately 21% found once. The time point is: persistent/refractory GD, antithyroid drugs over 5 years with positive TRAb. Researchers made the TCR library from RNA that was extracted from PBMCs. The sample consisted of peripheral blood mononuclear cells (PBMCs), taken when the disease was refractory, from a patient treated with antithyroid drugs. All receptors come from a female donor with Graves disease.

This clonotype turned up a few times. V usage is TRBV29-1 and J usage is TRBJ1-1, with D hard to call. The germline V gene encodes CDR1 SQVTM and CDR2 ANQGSEA. V lost 7 bases to trimming and J lost 11 bases, with 14 bases between them. The CDR3 is 10 residues long. CDR3 residues: CSARGPVAFF. In DNA form, the CDR3 reads TGCAGCGCCCGTGGGCCGGTGGCTTTCTTT.

This clonotype was detected ten times or more. The chain employs TRBV28 and TRBJ1-4; maybe TRBD1 (6 bases). The germline V and J ends were trimmed by 3 bases and 7 bases, with 15 bases remaining between them. CDR3 length equals 15 residues. Germline CDR1 MDHEN, CDR2 SYDVKM. The CDR3: CASSLGTGIGEKLFF. DNA for the CDR3: TGTGCCAGCAGTTTGGGTACAGGGATAGGTGAAAAACTGTTTTTT. The full variable domain, with the rest looked up from reference TRBV28 and TRBJ1-4, is DVKVTQSSRYLVKRTGEKVFLECVQDMDHENMFWYRQDPGLGLRLIYFSYDVKMKEKGDIPEGYSVSREKKERFSLILESASTNQTSMYLCASSLGTGIGEKLFFGSGTQLSVL.

This chain uses TRBV7-8 with TRBJ2-5; 12 nucleotides agree with TRBD2. Per germline, CDR1 SGHVS and CDR2 FQNEAQ. There are 20 residues in the CDR3. With V trimmed by 4 bases and J by 4 bases, 19 bases remained unmatched. The CDR3 sequence is CASSYLLRLAGDEGGETQYF. The CDR3 DNA reads as TGTGCCAGCAGCTACCTGTTACGACTAGCGGGAGATGAAGGGGGAGAGACCCAGTACTTC. Full variable domain (remainder filled in from reference TRBV7-8 and TRBJ2-5): GAGVSQSPRYKVAKRGQDVALRCDPISGHVSLFWYQQALGQGPEFLTYFQNEAQLDKSGLPSDRFFAERPEGSVSTLKIQRTQQEDSAVYLCASSYLLRLAGDEGGETQYFGPGTRLLVL.

To note about this clonotype: Being one base from a much bigger clone, this may be a read error. This chain connects TRBV6-5 to TRBJ1-4; possible D gene TRBD1, 5 bases. The CDR3 covers 17 residues. Germline CDR1 MNHEY, CDR2 SVGAGI. The CDR3 coding sequence is TGTGCCAGCAGTTACTCGAGAGGGGCGGCAACTAATGAAGAACTGTTTTTT. Translation gives CASSYSRGAATNEELFF.

The rearrangement links TRBV3-1 to TRBJ1-6, with D tentatively TRBD1 (6 bases). Between the trimmed V and J ends, which lost 1 base and 7 bases, there was a span of 14 bases. The CDR3 consists of 16 residues. Germline lookup yields CDR1 LGHDT and CDR2 YNNKEL (reference sequence). CDR3 coding DNA: TGTGCCAGCAGCCAAGGATGGGGGCTGGGGAATTCACCCCTCCACTTT. Translated, it gives CASSQGWGLGNSPLHF.

This clonotype occurred many times. V gene TRBV5-1 combines with J gene TRBJ1-6, with D unclear. This CDR3 is built from 16 residues. The V gene lost 0 bases and the J gene lost 6 bases, with 13 bases spanning the gap. Germline loops: CDR1 SGHRS, CDR2 YFSETQ. CDR3 amino acids: CASSLAEGGLNSPLHF. CDR3 DNA: TGCGCCAGCAGCTTGGCCGAGGGCGGACTTAATTCACCCCTCCACTTT. Complete variable domain (other parts from reference TRBV5-1 and TRBJ1-6): KAGVTQTPRYLIKTRGQQVTLSCSPISGHRSVSWYQQTPGQGLQFLFEYFSETQRNKGNFPGRFSGRQFSNSRSEMNVSTLELGDSALYLCASSLAEGGLNSPLHFGNGTRLTVT.

This clonotype was seen a few times. This chain uses TRBV7-2 with TRBJ2-7, with D possibly being TRBD2 (7 bases). CDR3 length equals 14 residues. With 7 bases removed from V and 3 bases from J, the gap between germline ends came to 16 bases. Germline lookup yields CDR1 SGHTA and CDR2 FQGNSA. CDR3 in DNA: TGTGCCAGCACCCAGAGAGGGGGGGGCTACGAGCAGTACTTC. As protein: CASTQRGGGYEQYF.

This clonotype was seen many times. The chain links TRBV28 to TRBJ1-2; maybe TRBD1 (6 bases). The germline V gene has CDR1 MDHEN and CDR2 SYDVKM. The CDR3 covers 13 residues. The V end lost 2 bases, the J end lost 8 bases, and 12 bases lay between the germline ends. This chain's CDR3 is CASSLRGLEGYTF. In DNA form, the CDR3 reads TGTGCCAGCAGTTTACGGGGGCTGGAAGGCTACACCTTC.

The sample holds a few counts of this clonotype. The rearrangement links TRBV20-1 to TRBJ1-2; tentatively, D is TRBD1 (5 bases). Germline CDR1 DFQATT, CDR2 SNEGSKA (reference sequence). CDR3 length equals 11 residues. The CDR3 DNA is TGCAGCACAGACAGAAATTATGGCTACACCTTC. Translation gives CSTDRNYGYTF.

This clonotype was found a few times. An end of the junction does not agree with germline; a read error may underlie this. The rearrangement uses TRBV19 and TRBJ1-5; possibly TRBD1 for D (5 bases). CDR1 and CDR2 from the germline V gene are LNHDA and SQIVND (reference sequence). CDR3 length equals 14 residues. The CDR3 DNA reads as TGTGCCAGTAGGGGACCTTATAGCAATCAGCCTCAGCATTTT. Translated: CASRGPYSNQPQHF.

This clonotype was seen a handful of times. The chain is built from TRBV28 and TRBJ1-1, with a weak D call TRBD1 (5 bases). Germline V gene data show CDR1 as MDHEN and CDR2 as SYDVKM. V was clipped by 2 bases and J by 7 bases, with 23 bases between them. The CDR3 loop spans 17 amino acids. CDR3 in DNA: TGTGCCAGCAGTTTAATACGGCAGGGCGAAGCGAAAAATGAAGCTTTCTTT. Translation: CASSLIRQGEAKNEAFF.

This clonotype was seen only a few times. The CDR3 loop reads CASSWSISGANVLTF. The CDR3 bases are TGTGCCAGCAGTTGGAGCATCTCTGGGGCCAACGTCCTGACTTTC. This rearrangement joins TRBV28 to TRBJ2-6; no definite D call. The CDR3 contains 15 residues. Trimming left V 4 bases short and J 0 bases short, with 7 bases between. Germline V gene data show CDR1 as MDHEN and CDR2 as SYDVKM.

This clonotype was recorded many times. CDR3 bases: TGTGCCAACAGATCTGTCGGAATATCCTACGAGCAGTACTTC. Its protein is CANRSVGISYEQYF. V is TRBV2 and J is TRBJ2-7; D remains ambiguous. The V gene's germline CDR1 is SNHLY and CDR2 FYNNEI. CDR3 length: 14 amino acids. The ends were cut back, 10 bases at V and 1 base at J, with 17 bases in the middle.

This clonotype was seen ten or more times. The CDR3, as DNA: TGTGCCAGCAGTTTAAATTGGGCTCAGCCCCAGCATTTT. As protein: CASSLNWAQPQHF. The chain couples TRBV27 to TRBJ1-5; D is undetermined. V lost 2 bases and J lost 6, with 8 bases in between. The CDR3 sequence is 13 residues long. Germline loops: CDR1 MNHEY, CDR2 SMNVEV (reference sequence).

This clonotype was seen ten or more times. The chain joins TRBV19 to TRBJ1-2; tentatively, D is TRBD1 (5 bases). The CDR3 covers 14 residues. Between the trimmed V and J ends, which lost 8 bases and 0 bases, there was a span of 13 bases. Per the germline V gene, CDR1 is LNHDA and CDR2 is SQIVND (reference sequence). The CDR3 spells CASGLQGTNYGYTF. The DNA of the CDR3 is TGTGCCAGTGGGCTGCAGGGCACTAACTATGGCTACACCTTC.

This clonotype was counted many times. The chain uses TRBV25-1 and TRBJ1-6, with D possibly matching TRBD1 (5 bases). Per germline, CDR1 MGHDK and CDR2 SYGVNS. The length of the CDR3 is 13 residues. V was cut by 11 bases and J by 5 bases, with 13 bases left in between. Written as DNA, the CDR3 is TGTGCCGTCCGGACGGGGGATAATTCACCCCTCCACTTT. It translates to CAVRTGDNSPLHF.

Turning to this clonotype: A read error is possible here, since a much larger clone lies one base away. The conserved phenylalanine or tryptophan normally closing the CDR3 is absent here, so this likely arose from a read error. The chain carries TRBV5-1 and TRBJ1-1, with TRBD1 matching 10 bases. Per germline, CDR1 SGHRS and CDR2 YFSETQ. The CDR3 has 14 residues. V lost 6 bases to trimming and J lost 0 bases; unmatched junction nucleotides: 2. In DNA form, the CDR3 reads TGCGCCAGCAAGGGACAGGGGCTGAACACTGAAGCTTTCCTT. It is translated as CASKGQGLNTEAFL.

Ten or more counts support this clonotype. This sequence joins TRBV28 and TRBJ2-7; D is perhaps TRBD1 (5 bases). The CDR3 extends over 13 amino acids. V lost 5 bases and J lost 3, with 11 bases in between. Germline CDR1 reads MDHEN; CDR2 reads SYDVKM. This chain's CDR3 is CASSIGQVYEQYF. In DNA form, the CDR3 reads TGTGCCAGCAGTATCGGACAAGTCTACGAGCAGTACTTC.

Note on this clonotype: A read error is likely, as this CDR3 ends without the conserved phenylalanine or tryptophan. The CDR3 reads CASRLTNTGELFL. DNA of the CDR3: TGTGCCAGCCGGTTAACTAACACCGGGGAGCTGTTTCTT. The V and J genes are TRBV6-1 and TRBJ2-2, with D unresolved. Germline assignment: CDR1 MNHNS and CDR2 SASEGT. The CDR3 loop spans 13 amino acids. Trimming pared 8 bases from V and 2 bases from J, leaving 9 bases between.

This clonotype was observed a few times. The chain links TRBV7-9 to TRBJ1-1; the D is unclear. Germline lookup yields CDR1 SEHNR and CDR2 FQNEAQ (reference sequence). The CDR3 contains 12 residues. The V end lost 2 bases, the J end lost 5 bases, and 6 bases lay between the germline ends. The CDR3 reads CASSLSRTEAFF. CDR3 DNA: TGTGCCAGCAGCTTAAGTAGGACTGAAGCTTTCTTT. The variable domain in full, with the rest retrieved from reference TRBV7-9 and TRBJ1-1, is DTGVSQNPRHKITKRGQNVTFRCDPISEHNRLYWYRQTLGQGPEFLTYFQNEAQLEKSRLLSDRFSAERPKGSFSTLEIQRTEQGDSAMYLCASSLSRTEAFFGQGTRLTVV.

At least ten counts were recorded for this clonotype. This chain connects TRBV2 to TRBJ1-5; 8 bases are shared with TRBD1. The CDR3 loop spans 14 amino acids. Losses at the gene ends were 5 bases for V and 6 bases for J; bases not matched to a gene: 6. Looked up from germline, CDR1 is SNHLY and CDR2 is FYNNEI. In DNA, the CDR3 is TGTGCCAGCAGTCCCCGGGACAGGCGTCAGCCCCAGCATTTT. It translates to CASSPRDRRQPQHF.

This clonotype showed up just once. This rearrangement joins TRBV20-1 to TRBJ2-3; D gene unclear. Germline V gene data show CDR1 as DFQATT and CDR2 as SNEGSKA (reference sequence). This CDR3 is built from 11 residues. This CDR3 is CSSRDTDTQYF. The CDR3 DNA reads as TGCAGCTCCCGCGATACGGATACGCAGTATTTT.

The chain couples TRBV3-1 to TRBJ2-1; 7 bases fit TRBD2. J gave up 4 bases and V 3 bases, and 6 bases lay outside the gene matches. Germline loops: CDR1 LGHDT, CDR2 YNNKEL (reference sequence). This CDR3 is built from 15 residues. CDR3 protein: CASSQTSSLYNEQFF. The CDR3 DNA reads as TGTGCCAGCAGCCAGACTAGCTCGTTATACAATGAGCAGTTCTTC.

This clonotype occurred many times. CDR3 sequence: CASSPPTGIGASPLHF. Here the CDR3 DNA reads TGTGCCAGCAGTCCCCCGACAGGGATAGGCGCTTCACCCCTCCACTTT. This chain uses TRBV28 with TRBJ1-6; TRBD1 matches 7 bases. The CDR3 contains 16 residues. The germline gives CDR1 MDHEN, CDR2 SYDVKM. V lost 5 bases to trimming and J lost 9 bases; unmatched junction nucleotides: 13.

The V call is TRBV28, the J call TRBJ1-5; TRBD1 agrees at 8 bases. The CDR3 is 15 amino acids. V was clipped by 11 bases and J by 2 bases; unmatched bases: 11. CDR1 and CDR2 from the germline V gene are MDHEN and SYDVKM. The CDR3 sequence: CAGTDGQGGNQPQHF. The DNA for the CDR3 is TGTGCCGGCACCGATGGACAGGGCGGCAATCAGCCCCAGCATTTT.